Sequencing of this TCR beta chain was carried out in a study of blood T cell repertoires in COVID-19. This table comes from immunoSEQ multiplex PCR, and its TCRdb copy is limited to in-frame clones, with some not included. The sample records over 20,000 clones, more than 70% being singletons. In germline, CDR1 is LNHDA, CDR2 SQIVND (reference sequence). Trimming cost V 5 bases and J 1 base; bases outside gene matches: 8. The CDR3 is 16 residues long. The V gene is TRBV19, the J gene TRBJ1-5; 7 nucleotides match TRBD1. The sample comprised peripheral blood. The sequence was obtained from a human donor in a cohort sampled during active COVID-19. The donor label of this sample is uncertain. In nucleotides, the CDR3 is TGTGCCAGTAGTTTCGACAGGGTGGACAGCAATCAGCCCCAGCATTTT. Translated, it gives CASSFDRVDSNQPQHF.